This T cell receptor (beta chain) appears in the sequencing data of a study of CD8+ T cells in alopecia areata (dated by TCRdb to between 2017 and 2018). A note on the overall study: The treated patients, all with moderate-to-severe alopecia areata, were enrolled in an open-label pilot trial of oral tofacitinib given at 5 to 10 mg twice daily. Patients stayed on tofacitinib for 6 to 18 months and then had 6 months of follow-up off drug so that delayed response and recurrence could be assessed. In treated patients, disease severity was measured using the SALT score, which gives the percentage of scalp surface area affected. In both human patients and the C3H/HeJ mouse model, the study applied high-throughput TCRbeta sequencing to look at T cell clonal expansion in alopecia areata. Scalp tissue and sorted CD4+ and CD8+ peripheral blood T cells from patchy and totalis/universalis alopecia areata patients and from healthy controls were covered by human TCRbeta sequencing. Biopsies were taken from tofacitinib-treated patients at baseline and at 4 and 24 weeks of treatment, and a later scalp biopsy was taken in several of the tofacitinib-treated patients. Scalp clonality was compared across normal scalp (n=4), patchy alopecia areata scalp (n=8), and alopecia totalis/universalis scalp (n=8). RNA came from the PAXgene miRNA kit for fixed scalp, the miRNeasy kit for PBMCs, and the RNeasy kit for mouse skin. immunoSEQ multiplex PCR using 35 Vbeta forward primers and 13 Jbeta reverse primers was used to amplify TCRbeta CDR3 regions.

Beyond this particular receptor, the publication reports: Scalp TCR repertoire analysis is complicated because resident alphabeta T cells in normal human skin are also sequenced, whereas mouse skin is dominated by gammadelta T cells. Many expanded lesional clones persisted in scalp and blood during tofacitinib treatment, which may partly explain relapse after stopping treatment. Lesional scalp, especially in alopecia totalis/universalis, showed higher clonality and more expanded CD8+ clones than normal scalp, suggesting antigenic drive. Compared with mice, TCR sequences shared between patients were less clear, possibly partly because of HLA diversity across the patient population. Tofacitinib significantly decreased scalp clonality and the number of expanded CD8+ clones among the top 100 scalp clones. Because the treated cohort was small and had only one nonresponder, larger studies are needed to examine links between baseline CD8+ expansion and response.

Taken from the germline V gene (reference sequence), the CDR1 and CDR2 loops are GTSNPN and SVGIG. Counted from cysteine to phenylalanine, this CDR3 has 16 amino acids. CDR3 DNA only is kept here, 48 bases in frame from base 1. V and J lose 6 bases and 2 bases, and a span of 17 bases separates them. Library preparation was by the immunoSEQ multiplex PCR assay. To provide template for TCR sequencing, every sample had RNA extracted and reverse transcribed into cDNA. SuperScript III was used to make first-strand cDNA, primed with a 2:1 mix of oligo-dT and random hexamers. A synthetic immune receptor repertoire was used to gauge amplification bias, and whatever bias remained was removed computationally. In the authors' own workflow: Raw reads were preprocessed to remove errors, and CDR3 was defined according to IMGT conventions as the region from the conserved cysteine to phenylalanine. Clonality was computed by normalizing Shannon entropy by log2 of the number of productive unique TCRs and subtracting the result from 1. Scalp TCRbeta sequences were cross-referenced with sorted blood CD4 and CD8 repertoires so that the CD4 or CD8 identity of scalp clones could be inferred. In its TCRdb copy, this immuneACCESS table keeps in-frame sequences only and misses some clones. Where compared with another copy, unresolved V genes explain less than half of these, and the others have no known cause. The V and J calls and the clone size are those of that table, but D and trimming were determined from the DNA. Counted in this sample were 120,000 or so clones; over 55% of them appeared once. Jointly, the top ten make up roughly 5% of the sample.

What the time point label conveys for this sample: less than five weeks on oral tofacitinib. Taken with the paper, the label for treatment or condition translates to: oral pan-JAK inhibitor, 5-10 mg twice daily. Peripheral blood and lesional scalp punch biopsies were obtained from patients with alopecia areata. PBMCs were separated by density centrifugation and stained for CD3, CD4 and CD8, after which CD4+ and CD8+ T cells were sorted on a FACSAria. Concerning this clone: There is no known antigen for this receptor. Base qualities are not provided; no much larger clone lies one nucleotide away.

The source is a human donor with alopecia areata. Sequenced material: CD4+ T cells sorted from blood, taken at week 4, from a patient treated with tofacitinib. Rearrangement joined TRBV30 to TRBJ2-6; the D gene remains uncertain. This receptor carries the CDR3 CACWAGPWTGANVLTF. The DNA reads as follows: TGTGCCTGCTGGGCAGGACCGTGGACTGGGGCCAACGTCCTGACTTTC.